The rows below give T cell receptor beta chains drawn from one sample of a study of cytomegalovirus exposure and HLA in healthy donors. TCRdb's table, derived via immunoSEQ multiplex PCR, lists solely in-frame clones and lacks some. The sample yields 90,000 to 150,000 clones, roughly 72% seen once. The sample comprised PBMCs. The source is a woman aged 45-65 years in good health and CMV-seropositive. Both conserved end residues are part of each CDR3. D genes are given only for firm matches. Size is omitted from some rows. Given values are once, few, many or a class for expanded clones.

J gene	D gene	clone size	V gene	CDR3 protein	CDR3 DNA
TRBJ1-1	.	.	TRBV11-2	CASSEDREAFF	TGTGCCAGCAGCGAAGACAGGGAAGCTTTCTTT
TRBJ2-3	.	.	TRBV5-4	CASSRESKDTQYF	TGTGCCAGCAGCAGAGAGAGTAAAGATACGCAGTATTTT
TRBJ2-1	.	.	TRBV6-6	CASSSGVGEQFF	TGTGCCAGCAGCTCAGGGGTGGGCGAGCAGTTCTTC
TRBJ1-1	.	.	TRBV30	CAWGQTMNTEAFF	TGTGCCTGGGGACAGACGATGAACACTGAAGCTTTCTTT
TRBJ2-5	TRBD1	.	TRBV10-3	CATTGGLETQYF	TGTGCCACGACAGGGGGTTTAGAGACCCAGTACTTC
TRBJ2-7	.	.	TRBV11-2	CASSPQPGVVDEQYF	TGTGCCAGCAGCCCACAACCAGGGGTGGTCGACGAGCAGTACTTC
TRBJ1-4	TRBD1	.	TRBV25-1	CASRGQEGEKLFF	TGTGCCAGCAGAGGACAGGAAGGTGAAAAACTGTTTTTT
TRBJ1-3	.	.	TRBV7-2	CASSDGGGNTIYF	TGTGCCAGCAGCGACGGCGGAGGGAACACCATATATTTT
TRBJ1-2	TRBD1	.	TRBV19	CASSMSMTGDWGYTF	TGTGCCAGTAGTATGTCGATGACAGGGGATTGGGGCTACACCTTC
TRBJ2-3	TRBD2	once	TRBV25-1	CASSESAGGSDTQYF	TGTGCCAGCAGTGAATCGGCGGGAGGCAGTGATACGCAGTATTTT
TRBJ1-1	TRBD1	.	TRBV18	CASSLIPGQGSSTEAFF	TGTGCCAGCTCACTCATCCCGGGACAGGGTTCGAGCACTGAAGCTTTCTTT
TRBJ1-5	.	.	TRBV28	CASSAPRSHNQPQHF	TGTGCCAGCAGCGCGCCGCGAAGTCACAATCAGCCCCAGCATTTT
TRBJ2-1	TRBD2	.	TRBV7-2	CASSLGGLAGQNEQFF	TGTGCCAGCAGCTTAGGGGGACTAGCGGGTCAAAATGAGCAGTTCTTC
TRBJ2-5	.	.	TRBV7-8	CASSSLQRVGETQYF	TGTGCCAGCAGCTCACTGCAACGGGTCGGAGAGACCCAGTACTTC
TRBJ1-3	.	medium-sized	TRBV19	CASRRGNTIYF	TGTGCCAGCCGCAGGGGAAACACCATATATTTT
TRBJ2-3	TRBD2	.	TRBV5-1	CASSLVVAGGERSQYF	TGCGCCAGCAGCTTGGTGGTAGCGGGAGGTGAGAGGTCGCAGTATTTT
TRBJ2-7	TRBD1	.	TRBV28	CASMGQGFYEQYF	TGTGCCAGTATGGGACAGGGGTTCTACGAGCAGTACTTC
TRBJ2-5	.	.	TRBV11-2	CASSFQGRGTQYF	TGTGCCAGCAGTTTCCAGGGGAGAGGGACCCAGTACTTC
TRBJ1-5	TRBD1	.	TRBV28	CASSSFRTTGGVHF	TGTGCCAGCAGTTCCTTCCGTACGACAGGGGGCGTGCATTTT
TRBJ2-1	TRBD2	.	TRBV19	CASSIVASGIYNEQFF	TGTGCCAGTAGTATCGTCGCTAGCGGAATCTACAATGAGCAGTTCTTC
TRBJ1-3	.	.	TRBV7-2	CASSLDSSGNTIYF	TGTGCCAGCAGCTTAGACAGCTCTGGAAACACCATATATTTT
TRBJ2-7	TRBD1	.	TRBV6-5	CASRAGQGTYEQYF	TGTGCCAGCAGAGCGGGACAGGGTACCTACGAGCAGTACTTC
TRBJ1-1	TRBD1	.	TRBV13	CASSFRDRVYTEAFF	TGTGCCAGCAGCTTCCGCGACAGGGTGTACACTGAAGCTTTCTTT
TRBJ1-2	TRBD1	.	TRBV2	CASRVDRAPNYGYTF	TGTGCCAGCAGGGTCGACAGGGCCCCTAACTATGGCTACACCTTC
TRBJ2-2	.	.	TRBV5-1	CASSPGNPGELFF	TGCGCCAGCAGCCCAGGGAATCCCGGGGAGCTGTTTTTT
TRBJ1-1	.	.	TRBV30	CAWSGQVNTEAFF	TGTGCCTGGAGTGGGCAGGTGAACACTGAAGCTTTCTTT
TRBJ1-2	.	few	TRBV2	CASTYGGKGYTF	TGTGCCAGCACCTACGGGGGTAAGGGCTACACCTTC
TRBJ2-6	.	.	TRBV4-3	CASSQENPGSSGANVLTF	TGCGCCAGCAGCCAAGAGAACCCCGGTAGCTCTGGGGCCAACGTCCTGACTTTC
TRBJ1-1	.	.	TRBV7-2	CASSLEKKDSTFF	TGTGCCAGCAGCTTAGAGAAAAAGGATAGCACTTTCTTT
TRBJ1-3	.	.	TRBV18	CASSPQDSASGNTIYF	TGTGCCAGCTCACCGCAGGACAGCGCTTCTGGAAACACCATATATTTT
TRBJ1-1	TRBD1	few	TRBV5-1	CASSRTGGAGMNTEAFF	TGCGCCAGCAGCCGGACAGGGGGCGCGGGGATGAACACTGAAGCTTTCTTT
TRBJ2-7	TRBD1	.	TRBV19	CASGPNRGEEQYF	TGTGCCAGTGGTCCTAACAGGGGGGAAGAGCAGTACTTC
TRBJ2-2	.	.	TRBV7-9	CASSLQGSTGELFF	TGTGCCAGCAGCTTGCAGGGTTCCACCGGGGAGCTGTTTTTT
TRBJ1-2	TRBD1	.	TRBV27	CASSGQGTRYGYTF	TGTGCCAGCAGTGGACAGGGAACGAGGTATGGCTACACCTTC
TRBJ1-1	TRBD1	.	TRBV30	CAWSVRLGGEAFF	TGTGCCTGGAGTGTACGGTTAGGGGGCGAAGCTTTCTTT
TRBJ1-1	.	.	TRBV4-3	CASSQDTAVRGAFF	TGCGCCAGCAGCCAAGATACCGCAGTGCGCGGAGCTTTCTTT
TRBJ1-4	.	.	TRBV29-1	CSVGLPDTNEKLFF	TGCAGCGTTGGGTTACCAGATACTAATGAAAAACTGTTTTTT
TRBJ1-1	TRBD1	.	TRBV9	CASSAGQGFSEAFF	TGTGCCAGCAGCGCCGGACAGGGGTTCTCTGAAGCTTTCTTT
TRBJ1-1	TRBD1	once	TRBV5-1	CASSPTGQGKTEAFF	TGCGCCAGCAGCCCCACGGGACAGGGGAAGACTGAAGCTTTCTTT
TRBJ2-1	.	.	TRBV19	CASSMIQDNEQFF	TGTGCCAGTAGTATGATCCAGGACAATGAGCAGTTCTTC
TRBJ2-3	.	.	TRBV4-2	CASSQDLASDTQYF	TGTGCCAGCAGCCAGGACTTAGCTTCGGATACGCAGTATTTT